Reported below is one TCR beta chain. The repertoire was sequenced with immunoSEQ multiplex PCR; TCRdb's copy has only in-frame clones and lacks some. The data show 150,000 to 180,000 clones, roughly 94% seen once. This entry is derived from a study of OX40 agonist ivuxolimab in advanced cancers. Trimming cost V 6 bases and J 1 base; bases outside gene matches: 3. The CDR3 is made up of 14 amino acids. Germline CDR1 is ENHRY and CDR2 is SYGVKD. This sample comprised CD4+ or CD8+ T cells sorted from blood, obtained in a trial of the OX40 agonist ivuxolimab. The rearrangement uses TRBV10-3 and TRBJ2-3, with TRBD2 matching 8 bases. The clonotype comes from an adult with an advanced solid tumor such as melanoma, head and neck, liver or kidney cancer. This chain's CDR3 is CAISKTSGTDTQYF. The CDR3 coding sequence is TGTGCCATCAGCAAGACTAGCGGCACAGATACGCAGTATTTT.